This TCR beta chain was observed in a study of shared clonotypes between healthy human individuals. J was trimmed by 6 bases and V by 6 bases; bases with no gene match: 7. Germline V gene lookup returns CDR1 KGHSH and CDR2 LQKENI. CDR3 length: 15 amino acids. TCRdb's copy holds only in-frame clones and misses some; the assay was immunoSEQ multiplex PCR. In the table there are over 2 million clones, just under 95% of which are singletons. The material sequenced was naive CD4+ T cells from PBMCs. Indicated subset: CD45RA+ positively selected. The source of this sequence is a man between 18 and 29 years old in good health. Some clones in this sample may be carry-over from other donors' samples. The chain couples TRBV18 to TRBJ2-2; TRBD1 matches at 10 bases. The CDR3 sequence is CASSPKGTGAGELFF. The CDR3, as DNA: TGTGCCAGCTCCCCAAAGGGGACAGGGGCCGGGGAGCTGTTTTTT.